Listed below are T cell receptor beta chains from one sample, sequenced in a study of Ad26.COV2.S vaccination and SARS-CoV-2 variants. Repertoires were generated with immunoSEQ multiplex PCR, while TCRdb's copy carries only in-frame clones and drops some. Among approximately 340,000 clones listed, under 95% were seen once. The material was peripheral blood, obtained after recovery from COVID-19. Receptors were obtained from a human donor who had recovered from COVID-19. Each CDR3 is given without its conserved first and last residue. A D gene is named only where the DNA matches it firmly.

d_call: NA
v_call: TRBV6-1
cdr3_aa: ASSEAPRDEQF

d_call: NA
v_call: TRBV6-5
cdr3_aa: ASSYSVQGYEQY

d_call: TRBD2
v_call: TRBV7-8
cdr3_aa: ASNPPLAGVSNTGELF

d_call: NA
v_call: TRBV5-1
cdr3_aa: ASSLIYGDNYGYT

d_call: TRBD2
v_call: TRBV15
cdr3_aa: ATSSHSGTSGSSYEQY

d_call: NA
v_call: TRBV7-6
cdr3_aa: ASSLGKAGNEKLF

d_call: TRBD1
v_call: TRBV5-1
cdr3_aa: ASSLGQGSSPLH

d_call: NA
v_call: TRBV7-2
cdr3_aa: ASSSPGLPQETQY

d_call: NA
v_call: TRBV6-2/TRBV6-3
cdr3_aa: ASSLPGQGWGYT

d_call: NA
v_call: TRBV9
cdr3_aa: ASSVAPGPMNTEAF

d_call: NA
v_call: TRBV5-1
cdr3_aa: ASSLSETQY

d_call: NA
v_call: TRBV4-3
cdr3_aa: ASSQVLGDTEAF

d_call: NA
v_call: TRBV7-9
cdr3_aa: ASSLVPYEQY

d_call: NA
v_call: TRBV6-1
cdr3_aa: ASSEEGDWVSTDTQY

d_call: NA
v_call: TRBV2
cdr3_aa: ASSEVRRGTDTQY

d_call: TRBD2
v_call: TRBV27
cdr3_aa: ASSLTSGGANPGELF

d_call: NA
v_call: TRBV4-1
cdr3_aa: ASSQDLEVSSYNSPLH

d_call: TRBD1
v_call: TRBV6-5
cdr3_aa: AATGSGNQPQH

d_call: NA
v_call: TRBV2
cdr3_aa: ASSEDSGGGMNTEAF

d_call: NA
v_call: TRBV11-2
cdr3_aa: ASSLVSRTNEQY

d_call: NA
v_call: TRBV25-1
cdr3_aa: ASSEDRGWSTEVF

d_call: NA
v_call: TRBV18
cdr3_aa: ASSVQETQY

d_call: NA
v_call: TRBV5-6
cdr3_aa: ASSQGPQGEKLF

d_call: NA
v_call: TRBV7-3
cdr3_aa: ASSLIGGPEQY

d_call: TRBD1
v_call: TRBV6-2/TRBV6-3
cdr3_aa: ASSPRDRERYNQPQH

d_call: NA
v_call: TRBV5-6
cdr3_aa: ASSLGMAGANYGYT

d_call: TRBD2
v_call: TRBV6-2/TRBV6-3
cdr3_aa: ASSRTSGGINEQF

d_call: NA
v_call: TRBV6-6
cdr3_aa: ASRDWGATNEKLF

d_call: TRBD2
v_call: TRBV10-3
cdr3_aa: AISESGLQYNEQF

d_call: NA
v_call: TRBV5-4
cdr3_aa: ASSFPVSGTDTQY

d_call: NA
v_call: TRBV12-3/TRBV12-4
cdr3_aa: ASSPDPIYEQY

d_call: TRBD1
v_call: TRBV7-7
cdr3_aa: ASSLRLQGSNTGELF

d_call: NA
v_call: TRBV18
cdr3_aa: ASSPLVSSGNTIY

d_call: NA
v_call: TRBV11-2
cdr3_aa: ASSLVQPLHYGYT

d_call: TRBD1
v_call: TRBV6-2/TRBV6-3
cdr3_aa: ASSQRDRAKAF

d_call: NA
v_call: TRBV2
cdr3_aa: ASSERRTYGYT

d_call: TRBD1
v_call: TRBV10-3
cdr3_aa: AIRGDRADGYT

d_call: NA
v_call: TRBV4-1
cdr3_aa: ASSQWTGETQY

d_call: TRBD2
v_call: TRBV27
cdr3_aa: ASSPRPGLAGPPGEQY

d_call: TRBD2
v_call: TRBV14
cdr3_aa: ASRPSGGNYEQY

d_call: NA
v_call: TRBV20-1
cdr3_aa: SASFTGGPGTQY

d_call: TRBD2
v_call: TRBV11-3
cdr3_aa: ASSPGTSEDTQY

d_call: NA
v_call: TRBV7-8
cdr3_aa: ASSAPGPLPNTEAF

d_call: NA
v_call: TRBV7-9
cdr3_aa: ASSLVGGEKATNEKLF

d_call: TRBD1
v_call: TRBV13
cdr3_aa: ASSPRQGSGELF

d_call: NA
v_call: TRBV3-1/TRBV3-2
cdr3_aa: ASSRIPGSNQPQH

d_call: TRBD1
v_call: TRBV3-1/TRBV3-2
cdr3_aa: ASSQKRQGIRETQY

d_call: TRBD1
v_call: TRBV2
cdr3_aa: ASRIRDRVEKLF

d_call: TRBD1
v_call: TRBV18
cdr3_aa: ASSPPGTGGNYGYT

d_call: TRBD2
v_call: TRBV9
cdr3_aa: ASSVTSSGDTDTQY

d_call: TRBD2
v_call: TRBV2
cdr3_aa: ASSDYSGGNNEQF

d_call: NA
v_call: TRBV19
cdr3_aa: ASSIGTENTEAF

d_call: NA
v_call: TRBV11-2
cdr3_aa: ATGGQRNNSPLH

d_call: TRBD1
v_call: TRBV5-1
cdr3_aa: ASSVTGGEGYT

d_call: TRBD1
v_call: TRBV5-6
cdr3_aa: ASSLLDRWAGGYT

d_call: NA
v_call: TRBV12-5
cdr3_aa: ASGFNTLREQY

d_call: TRBD1
v_call: TRBV29-1
cdr3_aa: SARNPGQEYYGYT

d_call: NA
v_call: TRBV6-1
cdr3_aa: ASTYAPGGGELF

d_call: TRBD1
v_call: TRBV6-6
cdr3_aa: ASSPGQGLSSYNEQF

d_call: TRBD2
v_call: TRBV18
cdr3_aa: ASSPPGPGGAKNIQY